This passage covers 3 T cell receptor beta chains from one sample sequenced in a study of lymphopenia after photon versus proton radiotherapy. TCRdb keeps only in-frame clones here, not all; method: immunoSEQ multiplex PCR. Of roughly 58,000 clones listed, roughly 90% were seen once; the top ten hold over 10%. Sequenced material: peripheral blood, taken from a patient treated with proton-based radiotherapy. Every receptor here comes from a man at least 80 years old with esophageal cancer.

The rearrangement uses TRBV15 and TRBJ2-1; no clear D gene. V was shortened by 0 bases and J by 5 bases, with 8 bases between the two germline ends. The CDR3 has 14 amino acids. Per germline, CDR1 LNHNV and CDR2 YYDKDF (reference sequence). Here the CDR3 reads CATSREQIDNEQFF. DNA of the CDR3: TGTGCCACCAGCAGAGAACAGATCGACAATGAGCAGTTCTTC.

The chain joins TRBV5-4 to TRBJ2-7; D not certain. The length of the CDR3 is 13 residues. V gave up 1 base and J gave up 4 bases, with 9 bases separating them. From germline, CDR1 is SGHNT and CDR2 YYREEE (reference sequence). The CDR3 bases are TGTGCCAGCAGCTTGAACAGTGTGTACGAGCAGTACTTC. It yields the protein CASSLNSVYEQYF.

The chain has TRBV6-6 and TRBJ1-2, with 8 nucleotides matching TRBD1. V lost 6 bases and J lost 8; bases outside the gene matches: 8. CDR3 length: 13 amino acids. Germline CDR1 and CDR2: MNHNY and SVGAGI (reference sequence). CDR3 protein: CASRPTGVQGYTF. The CDR3 DNA follows: TGTGCCAGCAGACCGACAGGGGTTCAGGGCTACACCTTC.